The rows below give T cell receptor beta chains drawn from one sample of a study of shared clonotypes between healthy human individuals. The method was immunoSEQ multiplex PCR; TCRdb's version includes in-frame clones alone and lacks a portion of them. There are some 2,500,000 clones in the sample; 80% to 95% occur only once, and approximately 0.41% lies in the top ten. The specimen was naive CD4+ T cells from PBMCs. Every receptor here comes from a man aged 18 to 29 in good health. Some clones in this sample may be carry-over from other donors' samples. Both conserved end residues are part of each CDR3. A D gene is named only where the DNA matches it firmly. Clone size is not always given. Where it is, it says once, few, many or a class for expanded clones.

TRBV6-5,.,TRBJ1-2,TRBD1,TGTGCCAGCAGTCAGGGGGCTGGGCGGGGCTACACCTTC,CASSQGAGRGYTF
TRBV7-2,.,TRBJ2-7,TRBD2,TGTGCCAGCAGCTTAACGGCGGGAGGGGGGTCCTACGAGCAGTACTTC,CASSLTAGGGSYEQYF
TRBV5-1,.,TRBJ2-5,.,TGCGCCAGCAGCTTGGTCGAGGGAGCCAGGGAGACCCAGTACTTC,CASSLVEGARETQYF
TRBV27,.,TRBJ1-1,.,TGTGCCAGCAGTAACTTTGACAGGATCGTCAACACTGAAGCTTTCTTT,CASSNFDRIVNTEAFF
TRBV5-4,.,TRBJ2-1,.,TGTGCCATAATCCCGGTAGACTCCTACAATGAGCAGTTCTTC,CAIIPVDSYNEQFF
TRBV28,.,TRBJ1-1,.,TGTGCCAGCAGTAACGGGGGAGTCTGGACTGAAGCTTTCTTT,CASSNGGVWTEAFF
TRBV30,.,TRBJ2-1,TRBD2,TGTGCCTGGGCGGGAGGCTCCTACAATGAGCAGTTCTTC,CAWAGGSYNEQFF
TRBV7-3,once,TRBJ2-2,.,TGTGCCAGCAGCTTGAGGGGTGCGGCCGGGGAGCTGTTTTTT,CASSLRGAAGELFF
TRBV10-3,.,TRBJ2-1,.,TGTGCCATCAGTGAGTCGATCGATGAGCAGTTCTTC,CAISESIDEQFF
TRBV21-1,few,TRBJ1-5,.,TGTGCCAGCAGCATGGGACAGGGGGCGCGGAGGCCCCAGCATTTT,CASSMGQGARRPQHF
TRBV7-2,.,TRBJ2-7,.,TGTGCCAGCAGCCTCCGGGCAGCCTTGTACGAGCAGTACTTC,CASSLRAALYEQYF
TRBV5-1,few,TRBJ2-2,.,TGCGCCAGCAGCTTGGATCCCCAGAACACCGGGGAGCTGTTTTTT,CASSLDPQNTGELFF
TRBV6-1,.,TRBJ2-3,TRBD2,TGTGCCAGCAGTGAAGGGGTTAGCGGGAGGACGCAGTATTTT,CASSEGVSGRTQYF
TRBV14,.,TRBJ1-1,.,TGTGCCAGCAGCCAAAGGCGCCGGCTGAACACTGAAGCTTTCTTT,CASSQRRRLNTEAFF
TRBV28,.,TRBJ2-1,.,TGTGCCAGCAGCTCCGCGGGACAGCAGGACCATGAGCAGTTCTTC,CASSSAGQQDHEQFF
TRBV15,.,TRBJ2-5,TRBD1,TGTGCCACCAGCAGATCCAGGGGGCTTGAGACCCAGTACTTC,CATSRSRGLETQYF
TRBV18,once,TRBJ2-2,TRBD1,TGTGCCAGCTCATCCGGGACAGGCCACACCGGGGAGCTGTTTTTT,CASSSGTGHTGELFF
TRBV19,.,TRBJ2-3,.,TGTGCCAGTAGCGACCTAGCGTGGGGGGGCACAGATACGCAGTATTTT,CASSDLAWGGTDTQYF
TRBV4-2,.,TRBJ2-6,.,TGTGCCAGCAGCTTTGAAGGGGTCGGGGCCAACGTCCTGACTTTC,CASSFEGVGANVLTF
TRBV7-2,.,TRBJ1-6,.,TGTGCCAGCAGCTTAGGGACTGATTCACCCCTCCACTTT,CASSLGTDSPLHF
TRBV28,.,TRBJ2-5,.,TGTGCCAGCAGTTCCCCCAGCGCGCGGCTCCAGGAGACCCAGTACTTC,CASSSPSARLQETQYF
TRBV7-8,.,TRBJ2-7,.,TGTGCCAGCAGCAACCCCGGGGGTAGCGAATATCCCTACGAGCAGTACTTC,CASSNPGGSEYPYEQYF